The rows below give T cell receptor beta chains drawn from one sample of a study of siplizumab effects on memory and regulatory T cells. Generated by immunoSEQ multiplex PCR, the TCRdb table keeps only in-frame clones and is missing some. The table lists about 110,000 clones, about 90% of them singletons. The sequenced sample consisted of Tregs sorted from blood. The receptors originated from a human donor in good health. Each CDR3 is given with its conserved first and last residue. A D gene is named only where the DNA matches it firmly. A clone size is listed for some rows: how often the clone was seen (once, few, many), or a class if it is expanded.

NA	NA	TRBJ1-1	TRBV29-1	CSVVRQQNTEAFF	TGCAGCGTTGTGCGACAGCAGAACACTGAAGCTTTCTTT
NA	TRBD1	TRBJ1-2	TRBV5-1	CASSLRGQTINYGYTF	TGCGCCAGCAGCTTGAGGGGACAGACGATTAACTATGGCTACACCTTC
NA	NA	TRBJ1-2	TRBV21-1	CASSKEGRSYGYTF	TGTGCCAGCAGCAAAGAGGGACGTTCCTATGGCTACACCTTC
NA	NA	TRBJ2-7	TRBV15	CATSRGGQGPYEQYF	TGTGCCACCAGCAGAGGGGGTCAGGGTCCCTACGAGCAGTACTTC
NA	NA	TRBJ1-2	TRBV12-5	CASGLPRGEGYGYTF	TGTGCTAGTGGTTTGCCTCGGGGGGAGGGCTATGGCTACACCTTC
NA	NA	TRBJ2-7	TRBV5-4	CASSFRRGDEQYF	TGTGCCAGCAGCTTTAGAAGGGGGGACGAGCAGTACTTC
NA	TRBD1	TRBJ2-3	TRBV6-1	CASIDRDRRTDTQYF	TGTGCCAGCATCGACCGGGACAGGCGCACAGATACGCAGTATTTT
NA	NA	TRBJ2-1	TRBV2	CASGQGQLNEQFF	TGTGCCAGCGGCCAGGGGCAACTCAATGAGCAGTTCTTC
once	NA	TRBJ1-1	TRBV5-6	CASSLVWWETEAFF	TGTGCCAGCAGCTTGGTATGGTGGGAAACTGAAGCTTTCTTT
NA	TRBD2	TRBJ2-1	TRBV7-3	CASSPGGREGRYNEQFF	TGTGCCAGCAGCCCCGGCGGTCGGGAGGGCCGGTACAATGAGCAGTTCTTC
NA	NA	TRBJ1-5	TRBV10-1	CASSESVGQPQHF	TGCGCCAGCAGTGAGTCGGTGGGACAGCCCCAGCATTTT
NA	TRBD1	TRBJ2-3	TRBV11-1	CASSPPGQGADTQYF	TGTGCCAGCAGCCCACCGGGACAGGGGGCAGATACGCAGTATTTT
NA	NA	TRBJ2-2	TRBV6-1	CASSVHLNTGELFF	TGTGCCAGCAGTGTCCACCTTAACACCGGGGAGCTGTTTTTT
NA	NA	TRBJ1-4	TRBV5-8	CASSLRYDSWGSEKLFF	TGTGCCAGCAGCTTGAGATATGACAGTTGGGGGAGTGAAAAACTGTTTTTT
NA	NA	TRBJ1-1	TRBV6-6	CASSYRQGGTEAFF	TGTGCCAGCAGTTACAGGCAGGGAGGCACTGAAGCTTTCTTT
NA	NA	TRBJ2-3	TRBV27	CASHGTTDTQYF	TGTGCCAGCCACGGAACCACAGATACGCAGTATTTT
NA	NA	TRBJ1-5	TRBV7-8	CASSLREDSLYQPQHF	TGTGCCAGCAGCTTACGAGAGGACAGCCTTTATCAGCCCCAGCATTTT
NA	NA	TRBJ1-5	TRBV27	CASSPLTDLGNQPQHF	TGTGCCAGCAGTCCACTGACTGACCTGGGCAATCAGCCCCAGCATTTT
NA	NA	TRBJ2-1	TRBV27	CASSSTLYNEQFF	TGTGCCAGCAGTTCGACCCTTTACAATGAGCAGTTCTTC
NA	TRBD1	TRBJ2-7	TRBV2	CASSGTGAYEQYF	TGTGCCAGCAGCGGGACAGGGGCCTACGAGCAGTACTTC
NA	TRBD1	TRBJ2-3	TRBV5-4	CASSLTGATDTQYF	TGTGCCAGCAGCTTGACAGGGGCCACAGATACGCAGTATTTT
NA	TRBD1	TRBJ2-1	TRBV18	CASSLRQGSYNEQFF	TGTGCCAGCTCACTAAGACAGGGCTCCTACAATGAGCAGTTCTTC
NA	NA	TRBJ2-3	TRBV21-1	CASNEKRGGARCRADTQYF	TGTGCCAGCAACGAAAAAAGAGGAGGGGCTCGGTGTAGGGCAGATACGCAGTATTTT
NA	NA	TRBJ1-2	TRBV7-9	CASSMGSAGYGYTF	TGTGCCAGCAGTATGGGTAGCGCGGGCTATGGCTACACCTTC
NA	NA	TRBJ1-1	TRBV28	CASSSAAGNSPPEAFF	TGTGCCAGCAGTTCCGCCGCGGGGAATAGCCCCCCTGAAGCTTTCTTT
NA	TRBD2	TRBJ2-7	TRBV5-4	CASSFTGLAGDYEQYF	TGTGCCAGCAGCTTTACAGGGCTAGCGGGGGACTACGAGCAGTACTTC
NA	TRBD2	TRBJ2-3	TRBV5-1	CASQSGVTDTQYF	TGCGCCAGTCAGAGCGGGGTCACAGATACGCAGTATTTT
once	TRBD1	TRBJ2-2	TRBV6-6	CASSPGTANTGELFF	TGTGCCAGCAGTCCCGGGACAGCTAACACCGGGGAGCTGTTTTTT
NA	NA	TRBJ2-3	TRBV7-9	CASSLGRVVNTDTQYF	TGTGCCAGCAGCTTAGGTCGGGTCGTCAACACAGATACGCAGTATTTT
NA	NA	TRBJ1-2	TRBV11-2	CASSLDRTYGYTF	TGTGCCAGCAGCTTAGATAGGACCTATGGCTACACCTTC
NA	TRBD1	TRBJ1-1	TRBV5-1	CASSLDGQGWTEAFF	TGCGCCAGCAGCCTGGACGGACAGGGGTGGACTGAAGCTTTCTTT
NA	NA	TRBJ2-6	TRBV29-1	CSVGRDGANVLTF	TGCAGCGTTGGCCGGGACGGGGCCAACGTCCTGACTTTC
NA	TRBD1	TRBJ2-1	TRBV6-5	CASSYSTGQDGGEQFF	TGTGCCAGCAGTTACTCGACAGGGCAAGATGGGGGTGAGCAGTTCTTC
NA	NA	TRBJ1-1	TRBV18	CASSPDKGGLNTEAFF	TGTGCCAGCTCGCCTGATAAGGGGGGATTGAACACTGAAGCTTTCTTT
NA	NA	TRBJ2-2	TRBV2	CASTGRTVNTGELFF	TGTGCCAGCACGGGAAGGACAGTGAACACCGGGGAGCTGTTTTTT
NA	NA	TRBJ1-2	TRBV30	CAWTPGPSGAEGYTF	TGTGCCTGGACCCCCGGGCCTTCTGGGGCAGAAGGCTACACCTTC
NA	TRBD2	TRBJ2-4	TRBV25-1	CASMGEGYIQYF	TGTGCCAGCATGGGGGAGGGCTACATTCAGTACTTC
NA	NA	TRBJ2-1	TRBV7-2	CASSLDGLGGQFF	TGTGCCAGCAGCTTAGATGGGCTAGGTGGGCAGTTCTTC
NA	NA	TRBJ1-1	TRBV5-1	CASTGAGTEAFF	TGCGCCAGCACAGGGGCGGGAACTGAAGCTTTCTTT
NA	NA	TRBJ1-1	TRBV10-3	CAISLAENTEAFF	TGTGCCATCAGCCTAGCGGAGAACACTGAAGCTTTCTTT
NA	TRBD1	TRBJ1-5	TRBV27	CASSLGLGTGGSNQPQHF	TGTGCCAGCAGTTTAGGGTTGGGGACAGGGGGTTCCAATCAGCCCCAGCATTTT
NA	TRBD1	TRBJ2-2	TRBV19	CASSSRDRGGELFF	TGTGCCAGTAGTAGCCGGGACAGGGGCGGGGAGCTGTTTTTT